These T cell receptor beta chains were read from a single sample in a study of blood T cell repertoires in COVID-19. Produced via immunoSEQ multiplex PCR; TCRdb's table is partial and in-frame only. The sample lists around 450,000 clones, roughly 91% occurring once. Sample: PBMCs or T cells enriched from blood (not recorded which). Receptor source: a man aged 18 to 29 who had recovered from COVID-19. CDR3s include the opening cysteine and the closing phenylalanine or tryptophan. The D gene is left open where the match is weak. Expanded clones get a size class; other rows say once, few or many, or leave the size out.

j_call v_call d_call clone_size cdr3_aa cdr3_nt
TRBJ2-5 TRBV21-1 . . CASSKGVMASGIPQETQYF TGTGCCAGCAGCAAAGGGGTAATGGCTAGCGGGATTCCCCAAGAGACCCAGTACTTC
TRBJ1-5 TRBV7-7 . . CASSSRNQPQHF TGTGCCAGCAGCTCTCGGAATCAGCCCCAGCATTTT
TRBJ1-2 TRBV19 . . CASRAPGGVASGYTF TGTGCCAGCCGCGCCCCGGGCGGGGTAGCTTCGGGCTACACCTTC
TRBJ1-6 TRBV27 . . CASSLQGRLDSPLHF TGTGCCAGCAGTTTACAGGGGCGGTTAGATTCACCCCTCCACTTT
TRBJ1-2 TRBV5-6 TRBD1 once CASSLPRPGTAFLEGGYTF TGTGCCAGCAGCCTACCCCGTCCCGGGACAGCCTTTTTGGAGGGTGGCTACACCTTC
TRBJ2-2 TRBV2 TRBD2 few CASRGTSGGPGELFF TGTGCCAGCAGAGGGACTAGCGGGGGCCCCGGGGAGCTGTTTTTT
TRBJ2-7 TRBV7-2 TRBD2 . CASSLEGGPYEQYF TGTGCCAGCAGCTTAGAGGGAGGGCCCTACGAGCAGTACTTC
TRBJ1-5 TRBV28 TRBD1 . CASTATGSPSQHF TGTGCCAGCACCGCGACAGGGTCGCCCTCCCAGCATTTT
TRBJ2-1 TRBV18 . . CASLTLQGGNNEQFF TGTGCCAGCCTCACCCTCCAGGGTGGTAACAATGAGCAGTTCTTC
TRBJ2-7 TRBV19 TRBD2 . CASSVGTSGYEQYF TGTGCCAGTAGTGTCGGGACTAGCGGGTACGAGCAGTACTTC
TRBJ2-7 TRBV4-1 . . CASSQDLEPSGRMSYEQYF TGCGCCAGCAGCCAAGATCTAGAGCCGTCGGGAAGGATGTCCTACGAGCAGTACTTC
TRBJ2-6 TRBV10-3 . . CAISAEYGLSGANVLTF TGTGCCATCAGTGCCGAATACGGACTCTCTGGGGCCAACGTCCTGACTTTC
TRBJ1-2 TRBV29-1 TRBD1 . CSLIRDRDNYGYTF TGCAGCCTCATCCGGGACAGGGATAACTATGGCTACACCTTC
TRBJ1-2 TRBV3-1/TRBV3-2 TRBD1 few CASSRDRGGYTF TGTGCCAGCAGCCGGGACAGGGGTGGCTACACCTTC
TRBJ1-5 TRBV6-1 . . CASSEVGYQPQHF TGTGCCAGCAGTGAAGTGGGCTATCAGCCCCAGCATTTT
TRBJ1-3 TRBV9 . . CASSRGTGNTIYF TGTGCCAGCAGTCGGGGTACTGGAAACACCATATATTTT
TRBJ2-3 TRBV27 TRBD2 . CASSPRTSGTDTQYF TGTGCCAGCAGTCCCAGGACTAGCGGGACAGATACGCAGTATTTT
TRBJ1-1 TRBV29-1 . . CSVSLRIVNTEAFF TGCAGCGTTAGCCTGAGGATAGTGAACACTGAAGCTTTCTTT
TRBJ1-5 TRBV2 TRBD1 once CASHLTGGVQPQHF TGTGCCAGCCACCTAACAGGGGGCGTCCAGCCCCAGCATTTT
TRBJ1-2 TRBV15 TRBD1 . CATSRGTGTNYGYTF TGTGCCACCAGCAGAGGGACAGGAACTAACTATGGCTACACCTTC
TRBJ1-5 TRBV27 . . CASSYHNQPQHF TGTGCCAGCAGTTATCATAATCAGCCCCAGCATTTT
TRBJ2-7 TRBV27 TRBD2 . CASSGREPHSVPDEQYF TGTGCCAGCAGTGGGAGGGAGCCCCACTCCGTTCCCGACGAGCAGTACTTC
TRBJ1-1 TRBV27 TRBD1 . CASSFSGGGGTEAFF TGTGCCAGCAGCTTTTCCGGAGGGGGCGGCACTGAAGCTTTCTTT
TRBJ1-2 TRBV27 . . CASSLKTPIELSNYGYTF TGTGCCAGCAGTTTAAAGACACCCATCGAACTCTCTAACTATGGCTACACCTTC
TRBJ1-6 TRBV25-1 TRBD1 . CASGQAGYNSPLHF TGTGCGAGCGGACAGGCCGGGTATAATTCACCCCTCCACTTT
TRBJ1-4 TRBV2 TRBD1 . CASTGDSNEKLFF TGTGCCAGCACCGGGGACAGTAATGAAAAACTGTTTTTT
TRBJ1-1 TRBV28 TRBD1 . CASTATPGGGNTEAFF TGTGCCAGCACCGCCACCCCAGGGGGAGGAAACACTGAAGCTTTCTTT
TRBJ1-1 TRBV19 . once CASSIAGRSPEAFF TGTGCCAGTAGTATTGCGGGCAGATCCCCTGAAGCTTTCTTT
TRBJ1-5 TRBV27 . . CASSSRSQNNQPQHF TGTGCCAGCAGTTCCAGGTCTCAGAACAATCAGCCCCAGCATTTT
TRBJ2-6 TRBV9 . . CASSVGAGTGANVLTF TGTGCCAGCAGCGTAGGGGCAGGGACTGGGGCCAACGTCCTGACTTTC
TRBJ1-1 TRBV7-9 TRBD1 . CASSSRGTGFRTEAFF TGTGCCAGCAGCTCCCGAGGGACAGGGTTTCGCACTGAAGCTTTCTTT
TRBJ2-7 TRBV10-2 TRBD2 . CASTPSGISSYEQYF TGCGCCAGCACCCCTAGCGGGATAAGCTCCTACGAGCAGTACTTC
TRBJ2-7 TRBV5-4 TRBD2 once CASSSRLAGSEQYF TGTGCCAGCAGCTCGAGACTAGCGGGAAGCGAGCAGTACTTC
TRBJ1-4 TRBV5-6 TRBD1 . CASSSGQGTLGTVEEKLFF TGTGCCAGCAGCTCAGGACAGGGAACTTTAGGGACCGTGGAGGAAAAACTGTTTTTT
TRBJ2-7 TRBV7-9 TRBD1 . CASSLGQGTSYEQYF TGTGCCAGCAGCTTGGGACAGGGTACGTCCTACGAGCAGTACTTC
TRBJ1-5 TRBV5-8 . . CASSLVLLTSGASNQPQHF TGTGCCAGCAGCTTGGTTCTACTTACGAGCGGTGCTAGCAATCAGCCCCAGCATTTT
TRBJ1-1 TRBV29-1 TRBD1 . CSVGRRGTEAFF TGCAGCGTTGGTCGCAGGGGGACTGAAGCTTTCTTT
TRBJ2-2 TRBV2 . . CASSEFKNTGELFF TGTGCCAGCAGTGAATTCAAGAACACCGGGGAGCTGTTTTTT
TRBJ1-6 TRBV4-1 . . CASSQDWAGNSPLHF TGCGCCAGCAGCCAAGATTGGGCAGGGAATTCACCCCTCCACTTT
TRBJ1-5 TRBV19 . . CASRRDPLEYGPQHF TGTGCCAGTAGGCGGGATCCCCTCGAGTATGGGCCCCAGCATTTT
TRBJ2-2 TRBV6-2/TRBV6-3 TRBD1 . CASSYDSGTGISGELFF TGTGCCAGCAGTTACGACTCTGGGACAGGGATCTCCGGGGAGCTGTTTTTT
TRBJ2-3 TRBV9 . . CASSLLGGGSSTDTQYF TGTGCCAGCAGCCTCTTGGGGGGGGGCTCTAGCACAGATACGCAGTATTTT
TRBJ1-5 TRBV19 . . CASFNRYSNQPQHF TGTGCCAGTTTTAACAGATATAGCAATCAGCCCCAGCATTTT
TRBJ2-6 TRBV6-5 TRBD1 . CASSYQGAGANVLTF TGTGCCAGCAGTTATCAGGGGGCTGGGGCCAACGTCCTGACTTTC
TRBJ1-2 TRBV5-4 . once CASSLVGQLASGYTF TGTGCCAGCAGCTTGGTAGGCCAGTTAGCGAGTGGCTACACCTTC
TRBJ2-1 TRBV9 TRBD2 . CASSPTGTSYEQFF TGTGCCAGCAGCCCTACCGGGACTAGCTATGAGCAGTTCTTC
TRBJ2-1 TRBV7-8 . once CASSGSGSSYNEQFF TGTGCCAGCAGTGGTAGCGGAAGCTCCTACAATGAGCAGTTCTTC
TRBJ1-2 TRBV27 TRBD1 . CASSLSVTGDGYTF TGTGCCAGCAGTTTATCGGTGACAGGGGATGGCTACACCTTC
TRBJ1-2 TRBV6-5 . once CASSYRPGDRNYGYTF TGTGCCAGCAGTTACCGTCCCGGCGACAGGAACTATGGCTACACCTTC
TRBJ2-7 TRBV18 TRBD1 few CASSPGTGGNEQYF TGTGCCAGCTCACCGGGGACAGGGGGAAACGAGCAGTACTTC
TRBJ2-1 TRBV5-4 TRBD2 . CASSSDPLAEIYNEQFF TGTGCCAGCAGCTCTGACCCACTAGCGGAGATCTACAATGAGCAGTTCTTC
TRBJ1-1 TRBV4-1 . . CASSPPGTRGTEAFF TGCGCCAGCAGCCCACCAGGGACAAGGGGAACTGAAGCTTTCTTT
TRBJ1-4 TRBV30 TRBD1 . CAWSVWATGEEKLFF TGTGCCTGGAGTGTTTGGGCGACAGGGGAAGAAAAACTGTTTTTT
TRBJ1-1 TRBV7-9 . . CASSLSAEAFF TGTGCCAGCAGCTTATCGGCTGAAGCTTTCTTT
TRBJ1-2 TRBV27 . once CASSLDSNYGYTF TGTGCCAGCAGTTTGGACAGTAACTATGGCTACACCTTC